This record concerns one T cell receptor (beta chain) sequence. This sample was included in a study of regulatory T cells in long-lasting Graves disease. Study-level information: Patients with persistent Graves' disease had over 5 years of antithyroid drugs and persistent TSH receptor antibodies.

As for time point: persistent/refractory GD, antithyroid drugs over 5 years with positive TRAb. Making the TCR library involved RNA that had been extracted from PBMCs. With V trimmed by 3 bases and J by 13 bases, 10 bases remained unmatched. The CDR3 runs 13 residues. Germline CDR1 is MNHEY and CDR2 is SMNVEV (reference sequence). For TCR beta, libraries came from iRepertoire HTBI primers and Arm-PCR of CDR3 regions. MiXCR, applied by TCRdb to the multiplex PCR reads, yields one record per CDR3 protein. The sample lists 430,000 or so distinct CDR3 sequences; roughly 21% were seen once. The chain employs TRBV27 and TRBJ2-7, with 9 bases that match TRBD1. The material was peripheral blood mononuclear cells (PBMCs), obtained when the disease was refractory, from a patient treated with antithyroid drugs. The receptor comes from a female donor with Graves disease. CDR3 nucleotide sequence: TGTGCCAGCAGTTTTAAAGGACAGGGGTTGTCTTACTTC. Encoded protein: CASSFKGQGLSYF.